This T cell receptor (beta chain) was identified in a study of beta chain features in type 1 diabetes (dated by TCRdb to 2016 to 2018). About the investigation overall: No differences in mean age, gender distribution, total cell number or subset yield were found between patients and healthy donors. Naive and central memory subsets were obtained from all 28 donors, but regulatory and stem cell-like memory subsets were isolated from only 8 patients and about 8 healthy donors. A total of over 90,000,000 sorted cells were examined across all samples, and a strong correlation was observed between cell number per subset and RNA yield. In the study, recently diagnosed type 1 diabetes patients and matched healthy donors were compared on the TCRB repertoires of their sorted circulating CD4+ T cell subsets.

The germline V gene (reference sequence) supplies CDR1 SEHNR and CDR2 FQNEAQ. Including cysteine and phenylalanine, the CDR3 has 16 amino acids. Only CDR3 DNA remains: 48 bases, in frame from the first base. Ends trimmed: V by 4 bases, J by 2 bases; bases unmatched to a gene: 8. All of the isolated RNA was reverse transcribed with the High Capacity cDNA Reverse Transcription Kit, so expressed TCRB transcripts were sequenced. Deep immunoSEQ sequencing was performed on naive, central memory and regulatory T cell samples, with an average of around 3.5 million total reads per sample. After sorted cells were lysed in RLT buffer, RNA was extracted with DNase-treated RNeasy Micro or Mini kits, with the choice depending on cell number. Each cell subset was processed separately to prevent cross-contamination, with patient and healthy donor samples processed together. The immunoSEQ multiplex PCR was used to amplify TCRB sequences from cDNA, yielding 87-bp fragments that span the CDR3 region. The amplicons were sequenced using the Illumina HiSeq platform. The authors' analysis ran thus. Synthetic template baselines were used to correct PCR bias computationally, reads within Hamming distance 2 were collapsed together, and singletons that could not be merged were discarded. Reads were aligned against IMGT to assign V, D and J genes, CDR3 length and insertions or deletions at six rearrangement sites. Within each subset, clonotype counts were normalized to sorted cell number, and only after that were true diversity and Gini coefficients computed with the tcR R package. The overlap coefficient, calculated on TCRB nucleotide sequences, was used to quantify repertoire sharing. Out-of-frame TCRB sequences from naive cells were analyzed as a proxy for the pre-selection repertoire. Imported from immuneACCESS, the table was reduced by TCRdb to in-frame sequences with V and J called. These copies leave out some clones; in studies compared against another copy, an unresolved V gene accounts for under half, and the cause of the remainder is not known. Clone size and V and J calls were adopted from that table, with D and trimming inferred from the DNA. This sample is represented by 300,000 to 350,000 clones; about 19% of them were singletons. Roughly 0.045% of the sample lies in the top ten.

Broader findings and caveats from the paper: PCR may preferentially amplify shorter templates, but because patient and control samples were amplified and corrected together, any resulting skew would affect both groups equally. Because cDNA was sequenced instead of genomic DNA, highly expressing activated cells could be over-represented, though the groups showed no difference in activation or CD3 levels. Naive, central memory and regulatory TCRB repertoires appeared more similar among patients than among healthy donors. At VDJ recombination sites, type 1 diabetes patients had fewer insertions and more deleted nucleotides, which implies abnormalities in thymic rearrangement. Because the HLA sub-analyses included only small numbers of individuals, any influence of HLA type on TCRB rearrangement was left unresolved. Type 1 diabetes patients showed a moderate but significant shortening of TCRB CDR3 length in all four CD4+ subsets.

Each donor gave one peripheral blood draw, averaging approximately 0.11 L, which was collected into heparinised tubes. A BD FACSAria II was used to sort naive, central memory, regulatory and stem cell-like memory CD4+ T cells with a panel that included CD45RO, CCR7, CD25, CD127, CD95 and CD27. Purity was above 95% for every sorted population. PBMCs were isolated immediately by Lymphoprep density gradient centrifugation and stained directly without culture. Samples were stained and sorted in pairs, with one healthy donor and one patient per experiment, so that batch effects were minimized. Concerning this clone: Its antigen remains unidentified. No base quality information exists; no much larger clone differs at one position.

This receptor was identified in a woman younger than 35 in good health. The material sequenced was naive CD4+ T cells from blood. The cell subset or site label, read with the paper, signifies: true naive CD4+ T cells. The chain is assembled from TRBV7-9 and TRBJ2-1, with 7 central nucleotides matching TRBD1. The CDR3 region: CASSSFEGATYNEQFF. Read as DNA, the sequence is TGTGCCAGCAGCTCTTTCGAGGGGGCCACCTACAATGAGCAGTTCTTC. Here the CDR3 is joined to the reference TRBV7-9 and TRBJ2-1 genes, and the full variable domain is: DTGVSQNPRHKITKRGQNVTFRCDPISEHNRLYWYRQTLGQGPEFLTYFQNEAQLEKSRLLSDRFSAERPKGSFSTLEIQRTEQGDSAMYLCASSSFEGATYNEQFFGPGTRLTVL.